Below are 18 T cell receptor beta chains sequenced from a single sample in a study of T cell responses to AZD1222 COVID-19 vaccine (dated by TCRdb to 2020 to 2023). The method was the immunoSEQ multiplex PCR assay. In TCRdb, the immuneACCESS table is reduced to in-frame sequences with V and J assigned. These tables do not hold every clone; where another copy was compared, an unresolved V gene accounts for under half, and the others remain unexplained. For this sample there are roughly 66,000 clones; approximately 90% appear just once. Of the sample, around 5.1% is held by the ten largest clones. The sample's time point label is to be understood as: about 28 days (+/-7) after the second vaccine dose. What the treatment or condition label conveys for this sample: meningococcal conjugate vaccine given as trial control. Source: peripheral blood, taken 28 days after the second dose of the MenACWY control vaccine. Receptors originate from an adult who received the MenACWY meningococcal vaccine as a control.

CDR3 amino acids: CASSWDSLNQPQHF. The CDR3 DNA is TGTGCCAGCAGTTGGGACAGCCTCAATCAGCCCCAGCATTTT. This chain joins TRBV2 and TRBJ1-5; 7 bases fit TRBD1. From germline, CDR1 is SNHLY and CDR2 FYNNEI. CDR3 length equals 14 residues. V lost 5 bases, J lost 3 bases, and 4 bases stayed unmatched.

This clone was seen a single time. The chain uses TRBV7-9 and TRBJ2-1, with D possibly TRBD1 on 6 matching bases. The CDR3 extends over 14 amino acids. Germline loops: CDR1 SEHNR, CDR2 FQNEAQ (reference sequence). Between the trimmed V and J ends, which lost 2 bases and 3 bases, there was a span of 8 bases. CDR3 coding DNA: TGTGCCAGCAGCTTAAAGACAGGCTACAATGAGCAGTTCTTC. Its translation is CASSLKTGYNEQFF.

The rearrangement uses TRBV10-3 and TRBJ2-7; D not resolved. The V and J ends lost 4 bases and 7 bases respectively, with 11 bases between them. The germline CDR1 and CDR2 sequences are ENHRY and SYGVKD. This CDR3 spans 12 amino acids. Here the CDR3 reads CAISGTGREQYF. The CDR3 DNA sequence: TGTGCCATCAGTGGGACCGGGCGTGAGCAGTACTTC.

The chain is built from TRBV7-2 and TRBJ1-3; D may be TRBD1 (5 bases). Trimming pared 2 bases from V and 0 bases from J, leaving 11 bases between. The germline gives CDR1 SGHTA, CDR2 FQGNSA. This CDR3 region has 16 residues. CDR3 nucleotides: TGTGCCAGCAGCTTACTCGGACACTCCTCTGGAAACACCATATATTTT. This translates into CASSLLGHSSGNTIYF.

The genes are TRBV18 and TRBJ2-7; D is uncertain. V gave up 3 bases and J gave up 1 base, with 10 bases separating them. This CDR3 is 14 amino acids long. The V gene's germline CDR1 is KGHSH and CDR2 LQKENI. CDR3 DNA sequence: TGTGCCAGCTCACCGGTCGGCAGTTCCTACGAGCAGTACTTC. Translated, it gives CASSPVGSSYEQYF.

The CDR3 loop is CASSLRAGRRLGTDTQYF. The CDR3 bases are TGCGCCAGCAGCTTGAGGGCAGGGAGGCGGTTGGGCACAGATACGCAGTATTTT. The V and J genes are TRBV5-1 and TRBJ2-3, with D possibly matching TRBD2 (6 bases). This CDR3 contains 18 residues. V was pared by 1 base and J by 1 base, with 19 bases between. Germline values: CDR1 SGHRS, CDR2 YFSETQ.

The rearrangement links TRBV19 to TRBJ1-4; no definite D call. Germline assignment: CDR1 LNHDA and CDR2 SQIVND (reference sequence). The CDR3 is made up of 10 amino acids. The V end lost 9 bases, the J end lost 5 bases, and 4 bases lay between the germline ends. In DNA, the CDR3 is TGTGCCAGCTCGAATGAAAAACTGTTTTTT. It is translated as CASSNEKLFF.

The rearrangement joins TRBV28 to TRBJ1-2, with no clear D. V dropped 3 bases and J dropped 8 bases, with 10 bases sitting between them. The CDR3 is made up of 12 amino acids. Germline V gene data show CDR1 as MDHEN and CDR2 as SYDVKM. The DNA for the CDR3 is TGTGCCAGCAGTTTCCCTTCGGAAGGCTACACCTTC. Its protein product is CASSFPSEGYTF.

The rearrangement joins TRBV18 to TRBJ1-5; D might be TRBD1 (5 bases). The CDR3 runs 12 residues. The V end was cut by 3 bases, the J end by 6 bases, with 6 bases between. Per the germline V gene, CDR1 is KGHSH and CDR2 is LQKENI. Written as DNA, the CDR3 is TGTGCCAGCTCACCGGGGGGTCAGCCCCAGCATTTT. Protein product: CASSPGGQPQHF. The full variable domain, its missing parts supplied by reference TRBV18 and TRBJ1-5, is NAGVMQNPRHLVRRRGQEARLRCSPMKGHSHVYWYRQLPEEGLKFMVYLQKENIIDESGMPKERFSAEFPKEGPSILRIQQVVRGDSAAYFCASSPGGQPQHFGDGTRLSIL.

The chain links TRBV28 to TRBJ2-3; D may be TRBD2 (7 bases). CDR1 is MDHEN, CDR2 SYDVKM, per germline. Trimming took 7 bases from V and 5 from J, leaving 19 bases between them. The CDR3 has 15 residues. The chain's CDR3 is CASTWRRGLGDTQYF. DNA for the CDR3: TGTGCCAGCACCTGGAGGCGGGGGCTCGGAGATACGCAGTATTTT.

This clone was recorded only once. The chain is built from TRBV19 and TRBJ1-5; TRBD1 matches 9 bases. V dropped 6 bases and J dropped 3; count of bases not matched to a gene: 6. The CDR3 consists of 15 residues. In germline, CDR1 is LNHDA, CDR2 SQIVND (reference sequence). CDR3 protein: CASSLGQGFNQPQHF. In DNA form, the CDR3 reads TGTGCCAGTAGCCTGGGACAGGGATTCAATCAGCCCCAGCATTTT. Complete variable domain (other parts from reference TRBV19 and TRBJ1-5): DGGITQSPKYLFRKEGQNVTLSCEQNLNHDAMYWYRQDPGQGLRLIYYSQIVNDFQKGDIAEGYSVSREKKESFPLTVTSAQKNPTAFYLCASSLGQGFNQPQHFGDGTRLSIL.

J is TRBJ2-3 and V is TRBV28; D unclear. Trimming shortened V by 6 bases and J by 3 bases, and 4 bases separated the two germline ends. The germline gives CDR1 MDHEN, CDR2 SYDVKM. This CDR3 is 11 amino acids long. In nucleotides, the CDR3 is TGTGCCAGCAGGGGGACAGATACGCAGTATTTT. Translation: CASRGTDTQYF.

The rearrangement joins TRBV6-1 to TRBJ2-2, with unresolved D. The CDR3 extends over 14 amino acids. Trimming stripped 3 bases from V and 5 bases from J, with 10 bases between. Germline CDR1 is MNHNS and CDR2 is SASEGT. The CDR3 bases are TGTGCCAGCAGTGAGGACGGGCGGACCGGGGAGCTGTTTTTT. Translated, it gives CASSEDGRTGELFF.

CDR3 residues: CAWSPGLSGNTIYF. DNA for the CDR3: TGTGCCTGGAGCCCGGGACTCTCTGGAAACACCATATATTTT. The chain recombines TRBV30 with TRBJ1-3; D might be TRBD1 (5 bases). The CDR3 is 14 residues long. The germline gives CDR1 GTSNPN, CDR2 SVGIG (reference sequence). Trimming removed 3 bases at V and 0 bases at J, with 9 bases between.

The chain links TRBV11-3 to TRBJ2-5; D is perhaps TRBD2 (6 bases). The germline V and J ends were trimmed by 6 bases and 4 bases, with 12 bases remaining between them. The V gene's germline CDR1 is SGHNT and CDR2 YENEEA. The CDR3 has 13 amino acids. For the CDR3, the DNA is TGTGCCAGCAGTCTACTAGCCGGAGAGACCCAGTACTTC. It translates to CASSLLAGETQYF.

The chain carries TRBV7-2 and TRBJ1-5; 10 bases line up with TRBD1. The germline V gene encodes CDR1 SGHTA and CDR2 FQGNSA. This CDR3 region has 17 residues. Trimming at V came to 1 base and at J to 3 bases, leaving 6 bases not matched to a gene. The DNA for the CDR3 is TGTGCCAGCAGCTTAGAAGGGACAGGGGCGGACAATCAGCCCCAGCATTTT. It is translated as CASSLEGTGADNQPQHF.

This sequence joins TRBV3-1 (or the pseudogene TRBV3-2) and TRBJ2-5; 15 positions agree with TRBD2. The CDR3 runs to 15 residues. J gave up 4 bases and V 3 bases, and 0 bases lay outside the gene matches. Germline V gene sequence: CDR1 LGHDT, CDR2 YNNKEL (reference sequence). CDR3 loop: CASSQGLAGGETQYF. The CDR3 DNA is TGTGCCAGCAGCCAGGGACTAGCGGGAGGAGAGACCCAGTACTTC.

The chain employs TRBV9 and TRBJ2-3; tentatively, D is TRBD2 (6 bases). This CDR3 is 13 amino acids long. The germline gives CDR1 SGDLS, CDR2 YYNGEE. V was pared by 4 bases and J by 5 bases, with 11 bases between. The CDR3 bases are TGTGCCAGCAGCCCCGGGACTGTAGATACGCAGTATTTT. Its protein is CASSPGTVDTQYF.